What follows are 13 T cell receptor beta chains derived from one specimen sequenced in a study of T cells in localized non-small cell lung cancer. The method was immunoSEQ multiplex PCR; TCRdb's version includes in-frame clones alone and lacks a portion of them. This repertoire shows about 46,000 clones, 81% found once; its top ten account for roughly 15%. The sequencing used peripheral blood mononuclear cells, collected before any cancer treatment. The receptors were gathered from a man between 40 and 70 years old with stage III lung adenocarcinoma.

The V call is TRBV7-2, the J call TRBJ1-5; D remains unclear. The CDR3 loop spans 15 amino acids. From germline, CDR1 is SGHTA and CDR2 FQGNSA. Between the trimmed V and J ends, which lost 1 base and 2 bases, there was a span of 9 bases. CDR3 sequence: CASSLDSSRNQPQHF. The CDR3 DNA reads TGTGCCAGCAGCTTAGACAGTTCCCGCAATCAGCCCCAGCATTTT.

The chain has TRBV4-2 and TRBJ2-5; either TRBD1 or TRBD2 may supply D (7 bases each). Trimming took off 2 bases at V and 5 bases at J, with 12 bases between the two ends. This CDR3 has 14 residues. CDR1 is LGHNA and CDR2 is YNFKEQ in the germline V gene. DNA of the CDR3: TGTGCCAGCAGCCAATCTCAGGGGGGGGAGACCCAGTACTTC. It codes for CASSQSQGGETQYF.

V gene TRBV28 combines with J gene TRBJ2-6; D is possibly TRBD1 or TRBD2 (6 bases each). Germline V gene lookup returns CDR1 MDHEN and CDR2 SYDVKM. The CDR3 runs to 15 residues. V was pared by 3 bases and J by 2 bases, with 8 bases between. In DNA, the CDR3 is TGTGCCAGCAGTTTGGGGGGCGCTGGGGCCAACGTCCTGACTTTC. Translation gives CASSLGGAGANVLTF.

This clone has a handful of counts. The CDR3 sequence is CASSPGGTDTQYF. CDR3 coding DNA: TGTGCCAGCAGCCCGGGGGGCACAGATACGCAGTATTTT. The rearrangement uses TRBV7-6 and TRBJ2-3, with a tentative D call TRBD2 (6 bases). V was pared by 5 bases and J by 1 base, with 7 bases between. This CDR3 has 13 amino acids. Germline assignment: CDR1 SGHVS and CDR2 FNYEAQ.

The count of this clone is one. The chain employs TRBV30 and TRBJ2-1, with 10 bases lining up with TRBD1. Trimming took 2 bases from V and 6 from J; bases not matched to a gene: 10. Germline V gene data show CDR1 as GTSNPN and CDR2 as SVGIG (reference sequence). CDR3 length: 16 residues. CDR3 sequence: CAWSSWDRGYGNEQFF. Written as DNA, the CDR3 is TGTGCCTGGAGTTCCTGGGACAGGGGATATGGCAATGAGCAGTTCTTC.

The sample holds many counts of this clone. This rearrangement joins TRBV21-1 to TRBJ1-2. TRBV21-1 is assigned pseudogene status. There are 16 residues in the CDR3. CDR3 bases: TGTGCCAGCAGCAAAGTGGGGTTTTGGACTAACTATGGCTACACCTTC. This encodes CASSKVGFWTNYGYTF.

In its sample, this clone was seen a few times. The V gene is TRBV20-1, the J gene TRBJ2-7; D remains unclear. CDR1 and CDR2 from the germline V gene are DFQATT and SNEGSKA (reference sequence). This CDR3 contains 10 residues. V was cut by 7 bases and J by 7 bases, with 11 bases left in between. CDR3 protein: CSVRPREQYF. The CDR3 DNA reads TGCAGTGTCCGGCCGAGGGAGCAGTACTTC.

The J gene is TRBJ2-7, the V gene TRBV30; no clear D. The CDR3 loop spans 13 amino acids. Germline CDR1 GTSNPN, CDR2 SVGIG (reference sequence). V was pared by 0 bases and J by 2 bases, with 8 bases between. The CDR3 nucleotides read TGTGCCTGGAGTGTACACACTGCCTACGAGCAGTACTTC. Protein: CAWSVHTAYEQYF.

This chain connects TRBV5-6 to TRBJ1-1; perhaps TRBD1 as D (6 bases). The CDR3 contains 16 residues. CDR1 and CDR2 (germline): SGHDT, YYEEEE. Trimming pared 4 bases from V and 4 bases from J, leaving 20 bases between. CDR3 in amino acids: CASSRDPGVSGTEAFF. DNA of the CDR3: TGTGCCAGCAGCCGAGACCCAGGGGTGAGCGGCACTGAAGCTTTCTTT.

The rearrangement joins TRBV6-5 to TRBJ2-7; 9 nucleotides line up with TRBD1. The CDR3 spans 15 residues. The V segment lost 6 bases and the J segment 2 bases; nucleotides outside the gene matches: 8. From germline, CDR1 is MNHEY and CDR2 SVGAGI. In DNA, the CDR3 is TGTGCCAGCAGACCCCCGGACAGGGGCGCCTACGAGCAGTACTTC. Its translation: CASRPPDRGAYEQYF.

In this sample, this clone turned up a few times. V is TRBV7-8 and J is TRBJ2-5; no reliable D call. V was trimmed by 5 bases and J by 5 bases, leaving 9 bases between them. This CDR3 contains 12 residues. CDR1 is SGHVS and CDR2 is FQNEAQ in the germline V gene. CDR3 amino acids: CASSQARETQYF. The CDR3 region has the DNA TGTGCCAGCAGCCAGGCCAGGGAGACCCAGTACTTC. The whole variable domain, remainder taken from reference TRBV7-8 and TRBJ2-5, is GAGVSQSPRYKVAKRGQDVALRCDPISGHVSLFWYQQALGQGPEFLTYFQNEAQLDKSGLPSDRFFAERPEGSVSTLKIQRTQQEDSAVYLCASSQARETQYFGPGTRLLVL.

The table lists this clone with a count of one. The chain recombines TRBV9 with TRBJ2-1; 14 positions match TRBD2. V lost 2 bases to trimming and J lost 0 bases; unmatched junction nucleotides: 7. Germline V gene lookup returns CDR1 SGDLS and CDR2 YYNGEE. This CDR3 spans 19 amino acids. The CDR3 region is CASSVGLAGGLSSYNEQFF. In DNA form, the CDR3 reads TGTGCCAGCAGCGTCGGACTAGCGGGGGGCCTGAGCTCCTACAATGAGCAGTTCTTC.

V gene TRBV6-1 combines with J gene TRBJ2-5, with 12 bases aligning to TRBD1. This CDR3 has 14 residues. J lost 4 bases, V lost 3 bases, and 0 bases had no gene match. CDR1 MNHNS and CDR2 SASEGT come from the germline V gene. CDR3 amino acids: CASSEGQGAETQYF. The CDR3, as DNA: TGTGCCAGCAGTGAGGGACAGGGGGCAGAGACCCAGTACTTC.